This T cell receptor beta chain was sequenced for a study of identical twins. From the 5' RACE reads, TCRdb called clonotypes with MiXCR, one entry per CDR3 protein. The repertoire holds 1.5 million to 2 million distinct CDR3 sequences, with about 30% as singletons. This CDR3 has 14 amino acids. Germline V gene data show CDR1 as DFQATT and CDR2 as SNEGSKA (reference sequence). V lost 7 bases, J lost 11 bases, and 19 bases stayed unmatched. The sequence came from a newborn girl in good health. The chain carries TRBV20-1 and TRBJ2-5; 7 nucleotides align to TRBD2. The material sequenced was cord blood. The CDR3 spells CSVGAGRGMYAQYF. DNA of the CDR3: TGCAGTGTAGGCGCAGGGAGGGGTATGTACGCGCAGTACTTC.